This TCR beta chain appears in the sequencing data of a study of T cell repertoires in cytomegalovirus infection (dated by TCRdb to the late 2010s). A note on the overall study: The peptide stimulations were aimed at well-studied HLA-B-restricted epitopes as well as recently identified HLA-C-restricted CMV epitopes, whose presentation resists viral immunomodulation. Because public TCR beta signatures pointed to carriage of CMV infection together with the matching HLA type, the HLA type of each donor mattered for the analysis.

Spanning cysteine to phenylalanine, the CDR3 consists of 13 amino acids. CDR3 DNA is the only sequence kept; it has 39 bases, read in frame from the first base. The V end loses 7 bases and the J end loses 0 bases, and a stretch of 9 bases separates them. In the germline V gene, CDR1 corresponds to MDHEN and CDR2 to SYDVKM. Comment on this clonotype: Its recognized antigen is unknown. Base-call qualities are not available, and no considerably larger clone is one nucleotide away.

Summary of the overall study and its limitations: In the ex vivo response, HLA-C-restricted CMV-specific TCR beta clonotypes were dominant, and in two of eight donors the single most frequent clonotype came from this HLA-C-restricted group. Cumulative frequency of public TCR beta family members discriminated carriers of CMV infection plus the relevant HLA type in this cohort and an independent approximately 360-donor cohort.

The meaning of the sample's treatment or condition label: in vitro stimulation with specific CMV peptide epitopes to enrich CMV-specific T cells. TCRdb names Illumina HiSeq 1500 as the instrument used. The public reads were reprocessed in TCRdb via fastp at Q25 and MiXCR, keeping in-frame beta chains. Merged by CDR3 protein, the rows form single entries marked with the most common genes and DNA. A total of about 400,000 distinct CDR3 sequences appear in this sample, about 34% of them only once. Clones ranked in the top ten supply roughly 12% of the sample. This clonotype originated in a human donor in good health (CMV status not recorded). Some clones in this sample may be carry-over from other donors' samples. In this chain, TRBV28 is recombined with TRBJ1-1, with TRBD1 tentatively as D gene (5 bases match). The input for sequencing was cultured PBMCs, taken from culture after CMV antigen stimulation. CDR3 sequence: CASKTAMNTEAFF. The DNA sequence is as follows: TGTGCCAGCAAGACAGCTATGAACACTGAAGCTTTCTTT.